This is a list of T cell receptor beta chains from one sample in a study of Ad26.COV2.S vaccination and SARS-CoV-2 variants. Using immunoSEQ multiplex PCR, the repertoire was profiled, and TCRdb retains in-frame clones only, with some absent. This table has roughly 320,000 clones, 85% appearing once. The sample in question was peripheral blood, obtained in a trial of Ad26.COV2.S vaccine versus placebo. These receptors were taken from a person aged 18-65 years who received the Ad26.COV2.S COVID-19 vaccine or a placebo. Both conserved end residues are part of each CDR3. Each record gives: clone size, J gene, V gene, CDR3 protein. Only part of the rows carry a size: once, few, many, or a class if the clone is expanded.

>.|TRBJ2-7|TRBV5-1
CASSPTTGTTPTYEQYF
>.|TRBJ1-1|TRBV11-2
CASSSGARTEAFF
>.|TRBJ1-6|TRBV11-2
CASSHPRGGYNSPLHF
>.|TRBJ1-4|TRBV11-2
CASSLSQGGTNEKLFF
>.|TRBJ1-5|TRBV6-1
CASSEGTGGHQPQHF
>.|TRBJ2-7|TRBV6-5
CASNSPGGYEQYF
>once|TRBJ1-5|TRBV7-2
CASTSWGVGQPQHF
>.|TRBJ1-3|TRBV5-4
CASSSAGTAGNTIYF
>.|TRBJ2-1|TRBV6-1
CASSEKRLSPNNEQFF
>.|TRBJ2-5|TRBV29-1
CSAIPTLTRQKETQYF
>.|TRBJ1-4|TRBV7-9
CATPRQASDPGGEKLFF
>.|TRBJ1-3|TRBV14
CASSHQNGNTIYF
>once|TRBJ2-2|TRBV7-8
CASSLGTGELFF
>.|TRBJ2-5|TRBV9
CASQEGSGIDETQYF
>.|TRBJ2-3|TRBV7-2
CASNLGGGVDTQYF
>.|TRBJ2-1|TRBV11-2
CASSPASALGYNEQFF
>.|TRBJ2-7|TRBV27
CASSSRTDLRSYEQYF
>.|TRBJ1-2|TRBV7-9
CATQEGVRGGYTF
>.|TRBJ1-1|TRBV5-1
CASSQRTGNTEAFF